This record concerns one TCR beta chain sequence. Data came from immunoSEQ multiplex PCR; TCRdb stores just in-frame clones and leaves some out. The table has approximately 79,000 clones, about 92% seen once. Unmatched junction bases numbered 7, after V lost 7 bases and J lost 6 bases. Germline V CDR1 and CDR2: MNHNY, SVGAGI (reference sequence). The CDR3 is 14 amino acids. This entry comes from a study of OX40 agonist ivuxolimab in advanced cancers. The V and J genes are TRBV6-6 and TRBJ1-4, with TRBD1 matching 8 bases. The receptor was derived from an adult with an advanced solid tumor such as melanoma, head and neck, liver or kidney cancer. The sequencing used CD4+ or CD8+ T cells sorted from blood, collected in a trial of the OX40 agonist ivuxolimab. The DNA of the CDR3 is TGTGCCAGCACCTCGACAGGGGCGGATGAAAAACTGTTTTTT. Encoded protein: CASTSTGADEKLFF.